These 10 T cell receptor beta chains came from one sample sequenced in a study of shared clonotypes between healthy human individuals. The repertoire was sequenced with immunoSEQ multiplex PCR; TCRdb's copy has only in-frame clones and lacks some. This sample yields some 660,000 clones, of which around 73% are seen a single time; 1.5% to 2% belongs to the top ten. Sequenced material: memory CD4+ T cells sorted from blood. This sample's subset: CD45RA-negative fraction. The receptors here all came from a woman aged 25 to 39 in good health.

This clone was seen more than once but under ten times. The same CDR3 also results from other DNA sequences found in this sample. This chain links TRBV6-5 with TRBJ2-7; D uncertain. With 3 bases removed from V and 2 bases from J, the gap between germline ends came to 11 bases. CDR1 is MNHEY, CDR2 SVGAGI, per germline. CDR3 length: 14 residues. The CDR3 loop reads CASSYTGGPYEQYF. The CDR3, as DNA: TGTGCCAGCAGTTATACTGGCGGACCCTACGAGCAGTACTTC.

CDR3 coding DNA: TGTGCCAGCATTAGAGACACTGAAGCTTTCTTT. Amino acid sequence: CASIRDTEAFF. The rearrangement uses TRBV6-5 and TRBJ1-1; no definite D call. The ends were cut back, 7 bases at V and 3 bases at J, with 6 bases in the middle. From germline, CDR1 is MNHEY and CDR2 SVGAGI. CDR3 length: 11 residues.

The CDR3 DNA follows: TGTGCCAGCAGCCACAGACCCCGGGGTGGGAGGGACACCGGGGAGCTGTTTTTT. Protein product: CASSHRPRGGRDTGELFF. V and J are TRBV7-6 and TRBJ2-2, with 7 positions matching TRBD2. V was pared by 5 bases and J by 3 bases, with 15 bases of the junction left unmatched. CDR3 length: 18 amino acids. Germline CDR1 is SGHVS and CDR2 is FNYEAQ.

J is TRBJ2-3 and V is TRBV5-1; 8 nucleotides align to TRBD2. Germline V gene lookup returns CDR1 SGHRS and CDR2 YFSETQ. This CDR3 has 16 amino acids. V lost 1 base and J lost 5; bases outside the gene matches: 9. As DNA, the CDR3 is TGCGCCAGCAGCTTGCCCAGCGGGAGTTTGAGAGATACGCAGTATTTT. Translating gives CASSLPSGSLRDTQYF.

This chain connects TRBV28 to TRBJ2-7; 8 bases line up with TRBD1. In germline, CDR1 is MDHEN, CDR2 SYDVKM. The CDR3 runs to 13 residues. J lost 6 bases, V lost 7 bases, and 8 bases had no gene match. DNA of the CDR3: TGTGCCAGCACCCCCGACAGGGGAGGCGAGCAGTACTTC. Translation gives CASTPDRGGEQYF. Together with reference TRBV28 and TRBJ2-7, the CDR3 gives the full variable domain: DVKVTQSSRYLVKRTGEKVFLECVQDMDHENMFWYRQDPGLGLRLIYFSYDVKMKEKGDIPEGYSVSREKKERFSLILESASTNQTSMYLCASTPDRGGEQYFGPGTRLTVT.

J is TRBJ2-2 and V is TRBV4-1; 10 bases match TRBD2. The germline CDR1 and CDR2 sequences are MGHRA and YSYEKL. The V segment lost 2 bases and the J segment 6 bases; nucleotides outside the gene matches: 6. The length of the CDR3 is 16 residues. CDR3 region: CASSQPLAGASGELFF. CDR3 in DNA: TGCGCCAGCAGCCAACCTCTAGCGGGAGCTTCCGGGGAGCTGTTTTTT.

The rearrangement links TRBV6-6 to TRBJ2-7; tentative D call: TRBD1 (6 bases). The CDR3 extends over 14 amino acids. Trimming removed 4 bases from V and 3 bases from J, with 13 bases in between. CDR1 MNHNY and CDR2 SVGAGI come from the germline V gene (reference sequence). CDR3 amino acids: CASSFKGTHYEQYF. The DNA for the CDR3 is TGTGCCAGCAGTTTCAAGGGGACACACTACGAGCAGTACTTC.

The genes are TRBV19 and TRBJ1-5; tentative D call: TRBD1 (5 bases). Germline V gene lookup returns CDR1 LNHDA and CDR2 SQIVND (reference sequence). V lost 4 bases, J lost 7 bases, and 17 bases lay in between. CDR3 size: 15 residues. CDR3 amino acids: CASSKWGEFRQPQHF. The DNA of the CDR3 is TGTGCCAGTAGTAAGTGGGGGGAGTTCAGGCAGCCCCAGCATTTT.

This clone was recorded many times. The J gene is TRBJ1-5, the V gene TRBV28; TRBD1 is a possible D gene (6 bases). Germline CDR1 is MDHEN and CDR2 is SYDVKM. CDR3 size: 17 residues. Trimming cost V 3 bases and J 2 bases, with 17 bases left between them. This CDR3 is CASSFWGAGRGNQPQHF. CDR3 bases: TGTGCCAGCAGTTTTTGGGGGGCCGGTCGGGGCAATCAGCCCCAGCATTTT.

The V gene is TRBV6-6, the J gene TRBJ1-2, with D possibly matching TRBD1 (5 bases). CDR1 is MNHNY and CDR2 is SVGAGI in the germline V gene (reference sequence). V was cut by 4 bases and J by 1 base, with 16 bases left in between. The CDR3 has 16 residues. CDR3 sequence (DNA): TGTGCCAGCAGTTTGGAGACGGGGGTACGTAACTATGGCTACACCTTC. As protein: CASSLETGVRNYGYTF.